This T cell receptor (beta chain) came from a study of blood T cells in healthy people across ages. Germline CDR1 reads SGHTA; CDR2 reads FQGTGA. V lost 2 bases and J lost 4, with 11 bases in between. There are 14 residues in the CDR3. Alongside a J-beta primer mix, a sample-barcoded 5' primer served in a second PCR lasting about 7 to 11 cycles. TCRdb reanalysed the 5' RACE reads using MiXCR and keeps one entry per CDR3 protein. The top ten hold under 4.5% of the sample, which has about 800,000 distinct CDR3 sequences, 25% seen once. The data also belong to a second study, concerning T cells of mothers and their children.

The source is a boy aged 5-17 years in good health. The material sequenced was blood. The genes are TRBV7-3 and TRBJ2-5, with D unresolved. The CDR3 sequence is CASSLDTGPETQYF. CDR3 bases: TGTGCCAGCAGCTTAGATACGGGCCCAGAGACCCAGTACTTC.